The 20 T cell receptor beta chains listed next were all sequenced from one sample in a study of molecular identifiers for immune sequencing clone quantification. TCRdb itself ran the PCR reads through MiXCR, one entry per CDR3 protein. The table has 65,000 or so distinct CDR3 sequences, around 18% seen once; the top ten hold roughly 1.4%. The sequenced sample was naive CD8+ T cells from blood, with Jurkat cell RNA spiked in. Described subset: FACS-sorted CD8+CD4-CCR7+CD45RA+ naive T cells. These receptors were obtained from a human donor in good health. Some libraries in this study had Jurkat cell RNA spiked in.

The rearrangement uses TRBV29-1 and TRBJ2-1, with a weak D call TRBD2 (6 bases). This CDR3 is built from 14 residues. CDR1 is SQVTM and CDR2 is ANQGSEA in the germline V gene. V was shortened by 3 bases and J by 2 bases, with 11 bases between the two germline ends. CDR3 sequence reads: CSVDEGGPYNEQFF. CDR3 DNA: TGCAGCGTTGATGAGGGAGGCCCCTACAATGAGCAGTTCTTC.

Ten or more counts support this clonotype. The chain combines TRBV11-2 with TRBJ2-7; 9 nucleotides match TRBD1. Germline-derived CDR1 and CDR2 are SGHAT and FQNNGV. The CDR3 is made up of 15 amino acids. With 5 bases clipped from V and 4 bases from J, the junction kept 9 bases outside the gene matches. For the CDR3, the DNA is TGTGCCAGCAGCCCCCGGGGGGACAGGGCTTACGAGCAGTACTTC. Translated: CASSPRGDRAYEQYF. Combining the CDR3 with reference TRBV11-2 and TRBJ2-7 gives the whole variable domain EAGVAQSPRYKIIEKRQSVAFWCNPISGHATLYWYQQILGQGPKLLIQFQNNGVVDDSQLPKDRFSAERLKGVDSTLKIQPAKLEDSAVYLCASSPRGDRAYEQYFGPGTRLTVT.

The sample holds many counts of this clonotype. The rearrangement links TRBV29-1 to TRBJ2-5; a weak D match, TRBD2 (6 bases). The germline gives CDR1 SQVTM, CDR2 ANQGSEA. This CDR3 comprises 12 residues. Trimming stripped 7 bases from V and 1 base from J, with 10 bases between. The CDR3 bases are TGCAGCGCCCAACTAGCCCAAGAGACCCAGTACTTC. It specifies CSAQLAQETQYF.

The sample holds many counts of this clonotype. The V gene is TRBV3-1, the J gene TRBJ1-1; D gene unclear. CDR3 length: 12 residues. Trimming stripped 6 bases from V and 8 bases from J, with 13 bases between. The V gene's germline CDR1 is LGHDT and CDR2 YNNKEL (reference sequence). CDR3 sequence: CASRSPNSEAFF. CDR3 bases: TGTGCCAGCAGATCCCCGAACAGCGAAGCTTTCTTT.

Of note for this clonotype: Given a much more abundant clone one base away, this may be a read error. The chain carries TRBV7-9 and TRBJ2-1, with TRBD2 identical over 9 bases. This CDR3 has 20 amino acids. In germline, CDR1 is SEHNR, CDR2 FQNEAQ (reference sequence). This CDR3 reads CTSSTADGTSSFSSYNEQFF. For the CDR3, the DNA is TGTACCAGCAGCACCGCGGATGGGACTAGCTCTTTCAGCTCCTACAATGAGCAGTTCTTC.

Many counts were recorded for this clonotype. The V gene is TRBV13, the J gene TRBJ1-1; D uncertain. V was pared by 5 bases and J by 2 bases, with 15 bases between. CDR3 length: 15 residues. Germline V gives CDR1 PRHDT, CDR2 FYEKMQ (reference sequence). CDR3 sequence: CASSKYPRINTEAFF. DNA for the CDR3: TGTGCCAGCAGCAAATACCCGCGTATAAACACTGAAGCTTTCTTT.

This clonotype was seen a handful of times. The chain is built from TRBV3-1 and TRBJ2-1; D call uncertain. Trimming cost V 7 bases and J 0 bases, with 10 bases left between them. The CDR3 contains 14 residues. Germline values: CDR1 LGHDT, CDR2 YNNKEL (reference sequence). The DNA of the CDR3 is TGTGCCAGCACAGACTCGAGCTCCTACAATGAGCAGTTCTTC. This codes for CASTDSSSYNEQFF.

This clonotype appeared once. This may stem from a read error, because a much larger clone lies one nucleotide away. The rearrangement links TRBV12-3 or TRBV12-4 to TRBJ2-1; D might be TRBD2 (5 bases). This CDR3 has 16 residues. V was pared by 5 bases and J by 4 bases, with 18 bases between. The CDR3 sequence: CASSRGWGLGYNEQFF. CDR3 bases: TGTGCCAGCAGTAGAGGGTGGGGATTAGGGTACAATGAGCAGTTCTTC.

This clonotype was observed at least ten times. This chain uses TRBV18 with TRBJ2-3; tentatively, D is TRBD1 (5 bases). The CDR3 sequence is 19 residues long. Trimming pared 3 bases from V and 0 bases from J, leaving 22 bases between. Germline CDR1 is KGHSH and CDR2 is LQKENI. CDR3 sequence reads: CASSPRFGAAASSTDTQYF. DNA of the CDR3: TGTGCCAGCTCACCCCGCTTTGGGGCGGCCGCCTCTAGCACAGATACGCAGTATTTT.

As regards this clonotype: One junction end does not reproduce the germline sequence, and a read error may be involved. J is TRBJ2-3 and V is TRBV6-2 or TRBV6-3, with TRBD1 matching over 8 bases. The length of the CDR3 is 17 residues. Germline CDR1 MNHEY, CDR2 SVGEGT. The CDR3 sequence is CASSYALDRGKADTRYF. The DNA of the CDR3 is TGTGCCAGCAGTTACGCCTTAGACAGGGGTAAGGCAGATACGCGGTATTTT.

Only a few counts were recorded for this clonotype. J is TRBJ2-1 and V is TRBV24-1; 8 bases are shared with TRBD2. V gave up 1 base and J gave up 2 bases; unmatched junction bases: 3. CDR3 size: 16 residues. Germline V lookup: CDR1 KGHDR, CDR2 SFDVKD. The CDR3 sequence: CATSDLAGATYNEQFF. The CDR3 bases are TGTGCCACCAGTGATTTAGCGGGAGCCACCTACAATGAGCAGTTCTTC.

This clonotype occurred many times. The chain has TRBV14 and TRBJ1-1, with D maybe TRBD1 (5 bases). The CDR3 is 13 amino acids. Germline V gene data show CDR1 as SGHDN and CDR2 as FVKESK. Trimming cost V 1 base and J 4 bases, with 7 bases left between them. CDR3 loop: CASSQGGITEAFF. DNA for the CDR3: TGTGCCAGCAGCCAAGGGGGGATCACTGAAGCTTTCTTT.

The table lists this clonotype with many counts. The chain couples TRBV5-4 to TRBJ2-7; 10 nucleotides match TRBD2. Germline trimming cut 0 bases from V and 4 bases from J; bases unmatched to any gene: 7. This CDR3 contains 16 residues. Germline CDR1 is SGHNT and CDR2 is YYREEE (reference sequence). The CDR3 DNA sequence: TGTGCCAGCAGCTTGGCCCTAGCGGGAGTATCATACGAGCAGTACTTC. This sequence encodes CASSLALAGVSYEQYF.

This clonotype was seen only a few times. One end of the junction fails to match germline, which may point to a read error. The V call is TRBV20-1, the J call TRBJ2-7; 7 bases fit TRBD2. There are 17 residues in the CDR3. Germline CDR1 reads DFQATT; CDR2 reads SNEGSKA (reference sequence). DNA for the CDR3: TGCAGTGCTAGAGACGCCTTGGGGGGGTTTCCCTCCTACGAGCAGCACTTC. This sequence encodes CSARDALGGFPSYEQHF.

This chain links TRBV24-1 with TRBJ1-2, with TRBD1 as a possible D gene (5 bases). The V end was cut by 3 bases, the J end by 1 base, with 8 bases between. CDR3 length equals 14 residues. Germline V gene sequence: CDR1 KGHDR, CDR2 SFDVKD. The CDR3: CATSDVDSNYGYTF. The CDR3 DNA follows: TGTGCCACCAGTGATGTCGACAGTAACTATGGCTACACCTTC.

The chain links TRBV20-1 to TRBJ2-7; 7 bases line up with TRBD1. The junction had 5 bases not matched to a gene; V was cut back by 0 bases and J by 0 bases. Per the germline V gene, CDR1 is DFQATT and CDR2 is SNEGSKA (reference sequence). There are 15 residues in the CDR3. The CDR3 sequence: CSARDQGQSSYEQYF. CDR3 nucleotide sequence: TGCAGTGCTAGAGATCAGGGACAGTCCTCCTACGAGCAGTACTTC.

This clonotype was observed a handful of times. The CDR3 sequence is CSARDKETSGRAIEQFF. The CDR3 DNA is TGCAGTGCTAGAGACAAGGAAACTAGCGGGAGGGCCATTGAGCAGTTCTTC. The chain employs TRBV20-1 and TRBJ2-1; 13 nucleotides line up with TRBD2. Germline V lookup: CDR1 DFQATT, CDR2 SNEGSKA (reference sequence). CDR3 length equals 17 residues. Unmatched junction bases numbered 11, after V lost 0 bases and J lost 9 bases.

This clonotype was detected ten times or more. The rearrangement uses TRBV7-8 and TRBJ2-5; no clear D. The V gene's germline CDR1 is SGHVS and CDR2 FQNEAQ. The V gene lost 3 bases and the J gene lost 2 bases, with 13 bases spanning the gap. This CDR3 has 15 amino acids. The CDR3 protein is CASSLGSGSQETQYF. The DNA for the CDR3 is TGTGCCAGCAGCTTGGGGTCCGGGTCACAAGAGACCCAGTACTTC. The entire variable domain, with the rest obtained from reference TRBV7-8 and TRBJ2-5, is as follows: GAGVSQSPRYKVAKRGQDVALRCDPISGHVSLFWYQQALGQGPEFLTYFQNEAQLDKSGLPSDRFFAERPEGSVSTLKIQRTQQEDSAVYLCASSLGSGSQETQYFGPGTRLLVL.

At least ten counts were recorded for this clonotype. In DNA form, the CDR3 reads TGTGCCAGCAGCCAATGGGGGAATGAGCAGTTCTTC. It encodes CASSQWGNEQFF. The chain combines TRBV3-1 with TRBJ2-1; D is tentatively TRBD1 or TRBD2 (5 bases each). Per the germline V gene, CDR1 is LGHDT and CDR2 is YNNKEL (reference sequence). The V end was cut by 2 bases, the J end by 7 bases, with 6 bases between. This CDR3 is built from 12 residues.

The rearrangement uses TRBV12-3 or TRBV12-4 and TRBJ1-4; D may be TRBD1 (6 bases). Trimming shortened V by 7 bases and J by 5 bases, and 14 bases separated the two germline ends. This CDR3 has 14 residues. The CDR3 reads CASNLGGMNEKLFF. The CDR3 DNA follows: TGTGCCAGCAACCTAGGGGGAATGAATGAAAAACTGTTTTTT.